The 26 T cell receptor beta chains reported below all come from one sample, sequenced in a study of CD8+ T cells in alopecia areata. Sequencing templates came from extracted RNA that was reverse transcribed into cDNA. Sequencing was performed with immunoSEQ multiplex PCR; in TCRdb, only in-frame clones are kept and a portion is missing. The repertoire holds about 180,000 clones, just over 65% seen once, with roughly 10% in the top ten. Sequenced here: CD8+ T cells sorted from blood, sampled at week 0. Receptors originate from a human donor with alopecia areata.

The chain couples TRBV19 to TRBJ1-1; no firm D call. The V and J ends lost 8 bases and 11 bases respectively, with 24 bases between them. Germline CDR1 is LNHDA and CDR2 is SQIVND (reference sequence). This CDR3 is built from 14 residues. The CDR3 nucleotides are TGTGCCAGTGACCCCTCCCCGACGGGTCTAGGGGCTTTCTTT. It yields the protein CASDPSPTGLGAFF.

This clone was found a few times. The chain recombines TRBV2 with TRBJ1-6; 7 bases line up with TRBD1. CDR1 SNHLY and CDR2 FYNNEI come from the germline V gene. This CDR3 has 15 amino acids. Unmatched junction bases numbered 16, after V lost 10 bases and J lost 10 bases. The CDR3, as DNA: TGTGCCAACCGTGGGGCGGACAGGAGATCCTCACCCCTCCACTTT. Its protein product is CANRGADRRSSPLHF.

This sequence joins TRBV9 and TRBJ1-5; maybe TRBD1 (5 bases). The CDR3 has 15 residues. Trimming stripped 4 bases from V and 0 bases from J, with 11 bases between. The V gene's germline CDR1 is SGDLS and CDR2 YYNGEE. The CDR3 nucleotides read TGTGCCAGCAGCCTCGACGGGGCTAGCAATCAGCCCCAGCATTTT. Its translation: CASSLDGASNQPQHF.

In DNA form, the CDR3 reads TGTGCCAGCAGCTTAAGGAGACAGGGAGAGACCCAGTACTTC. This codes for CASSLRRQGETQYF. The chain uses TRBV13 and TRBJ2-5; 7 bases are shared with TRBD1. Per the germline V gene, CDR1 is PRHDT and CDR2 is FYEKMQ (reference sequence). The V and J ends lost 2 bases and 4 bases, in that order; junction bases with no gene match: 4. The length of the CDR3 is 14 residues.

This chain uses TRBV2 with TRBJ1-2, with 8 bases that match TRBD1. This CDR3 region has 13 residues. The V gene's germline CDR1 is SNHLY and CDR2 FYNNEI. V was pared by 3 bases and J by 8 bases, with 5 bases of the junction left unmatched. This CDR3 is CASSDGTGEGYTF. In nucleotides, the CDR3 is TGTGCCAGCAGTGATGGGACAGGAGAAGGCTACACCTTC.

This clone was observed a handful of times. V is TRBV18 and J is TRBJ2-2; no reliable D call. V was trimmed by 0 bases and J by 3 bases, leaving 8 bases between them. From germline, CDR1 is KGHSH and CDR2 LQKENI. The CDR3 runs 15 residues. CDR3: CASSPPSGYTGELFF. CDR3 sequence (DNA): TGTGCCAGCTCACCACCGTCCGGGTACACCGGGGAGCTGTTTTTT.

The chain uses TRBV5-1 and TRBJ2-5; the D call may be TRBD1 or TRBD2 (5 bases each). With 5 bases removed from V and 1 base from J, the gap between germline ends came to 15 bases. This CDR3 has 15 amino acids. The V gene's germline CDR1 is SGHRS and CDR2 YFSETQ. CDR3 DNA sequence: TGCGCCAGCAGATTTAGTCAGGGAGTCCAAGAGACCCAGTACTTC. Protein sequence: CASRFSQGVQETQYF.

This clone showed up just a few times. The rearrangement joins TRBV2 to TRBJ2-7, with unresolved D. Germline CDR1 is SNHLY and CDR2 is FYNNEI. The V gene lost 6 bases and the J gene lost 4 bases, with 25 bases spanning the gap. The CDR3 spans 17 residues. This CDR3 is CASRDSLSGDNVYEQYF. In DNA, the CDR3 is TGTGCCAGCAGGGATTCTTTGTCTGGGGATAATGTTTACGAGCAGTACTTC.

The J gene is TRBJ2-1, the V gene TRBV25-1; 7 positions match TRBD2. Germline V lookup: CDR1 MGHDK, CDR2 SYGVNS. Trimming removed 4 bases from V and 2 bases from J; junction bases left unmatched: 5. The CDR3 loop spans 15 amino acids. DNA for the CDR3: TGTGCCAGCAGTGGGGCCGGACTAGCCTACAATGAGCAGTTCTTC. Translated: CASSGAGLAYNEQFF.

About this clone: A junction boundary mismatches the germline segment, possibly from a read error. This sequence joins TRBV18 and TRBJ1-2; no clear D. The CDR3 contains 9 residues. CDR1 KGHSH and CDR2 LQKENI come from the germline V gene. The CDR3: CASSPGRGF. The CDR3, as DNA: TGTGCCAGCTCACCCGGACGGGGCTTC.

This chain joins TRBV10-2 and TRBJ1-2; D is undetermined. The CDR3 extends over 15 amino acids. CDR1 and CDR2 (germline): WSHSY, SAAADI. Trimming took off 0 bases at V and 6 bases at J, with 14 bases between the two ends. The CDR3 region is CASSESTVGQNGYTF. The CDR3 region has the DNA TGCGCCAGCAGTGAGTCCACAGTTGGCCAGAATGGCTACACCTTC.

This clone has a handful of counts. This chain uses TRBV29-1 with TRBJ1-2; D uncertain. Between the trimmed V and J ends, which lost 0 bases and 5 bases, there was a span of 13 bases. The CDR3 has 14 amino acids. Germline CDR1 reads SQVTM; CDR2 reads ANQGSEA. Here the CDR3 reads CSVEDQWSRYGYTF. DNA of the CDR3: TGCAGCGTTGAAGATCAGTGGAGTCGTTATGGCTACACCTTC.

The genes are TRBV7-8 and TRBJ2-1; D tentatively fits TRBD1 or TRBD2 (6 bases each). The CDR3 runs to 16 residues. Looked up from germline, CDR1 is SGHVS and CDR2 is FQNEAQ. The V end was cut by 5 bases, the J end by 0 bases, with 14 bases between. CDR3 sequence (DNA): TGTGCCAGCAGCAGCGACCGGGGGCCCTCCTACAATGAGCAGTTCTTC. Its protein is CASSSDRGPSYNEQFF.

The chain couples TRBV5-1 to TRBJ2-7, with 7 bases identical to TRBD1. The junction had 0 bases not matched to a gene; V was cut back by 2 bases and J by 1 base. The CDR3 totals 13 residues. From germline, CDR1 is SGHRS and CDR2 YFSETQ. CDR3 in DNA: TGCGCCAGCAGCTTACAGGGGTCCTACGAGCAGTACTTC. This sequence encodes CASSLQGSYEQYF.

The CDR3 DNA follows: TGCGCCAGCAGCCAAGTTTGGGACGTCTCCTACGAGCAGTACTTC. This codes for CASSQVWDVSYEQYF. The V call is TRBV4-1, the J call TRBJ2-7; D may match TRBD1 or TRBD2 (5 bases each). This CDR3 has 15 amino acids. The germline V and J ends were trimmed by 1 base and 0 bases, with 10 bases remaining between them. Germline CDR1 reads MGHRA; CDR2 reads YSYEKL.

V and J are TRBV9 and TRBJ2-1; D is possibly TRBD1 (6 bases). This CDR3 has 16 residues. Germline V gene data show CDR1 as SGDLS and CDR2 as YYNGEE. V was pared by 0 bases and J by 7 bases, with 17 bases between. This chain's CDR3 is CASSVDGARGRNEQFF. As DNA, the CDR3 is TGTGCCAGCAGCGTAGATGGAGCCAGGGGTAGAAATGAGCAGTTCTTC.

V is TRBV7-2 and J is TRBJ2-1, with D possibly matching TRBD1 (6 bases). Germline values: CDR1 SGHTA, CDR2 FQGNSA. Trimming shortened V by 3 bases and J by 1 base, and 10 bases separated the two germline ends. The CDR3 length is 15 residues. Written as DNA, the CDR3 is TGTGCCAGCAGCTTGATGCAGGGGTCCTACAATGAGCAGTTCTTC. It codes for CASSLMQGSYNEQFF.

The table lists this clone with a count of one. The V call is TRBV19, the J call TRBJ2-1; 7 bases match TRBD2. In germline, CDR1 is LNHDA, CDR2 SQIVND (reference sequence). The CDR3 extends over 14 amino acids. J lost 0 bases, V lost 5 bases, and 1 base had no gene match. CDR3 amino acids: CASSWGGSYNEQFF. CDR3 DNA sequence: TGTGCCAGTAGTTGGGGGGGCTCCTACAATGAGCAGTTCTTC.

The chain combines TRBV29-1 with TRBJ2-3, with 9 bases identical to TRBD1. Germline V gene data show CDR1 as SQVTM and CDR2 as ANQGSEA. Losses at the gene ends were 0 bases for V and 3 bases for J; bases not matched to a gene: 7. The CDR3 length is 16 residues. CDR3: CSVEDTGTGWTDTQYF. The CDR3, as DNA: TGCAGCGTTGAAGATACCGGGACAGGGTGGACAGATACGCAGTATTTT.

The CDR3 coding sequence is TGTGCCAGTCGTAGCGGGGTCGAGGATACGCAGTATTTT. Its translation: CASRSGVEDTQYF. This chain links TRBV9 with TRBJ2-3, with 8 bases lining up with TRBD2. Trimming took 8 bases from V and 6 from J; bases not matched to a gene: 8. The CDR3 length is 13 residues. Germline CDR1 reads SGDLS; CDR2 reads YYNGEE.

This chain joins TRBV2 and TRBJ2-3, with 9 bases lining up with TRBD1. With V trimmed by 6 bases and J by 2 bases, 6 bases remained unmatched. The CDR3 covers 15 residues. In germline, CDR1 is SNHLY, CDR2 FYNNEI. The CDR3 protein is CASRPGQGYTDTQYF. CDR3 nucleotide sequence: TGTGCCAGCAGACCGGGACAGGGATACACAGATACGCAGTATTTT.

In its sample, this clone was seen a few times. This chain uses TRBV7-9 with TRBJ2-7, with D perhaps TRBD1 or TRBD2 (5 bases each). Trimming left V 6 bases short and J 2 bases short, with 17 bases between. The CDR3 runs 15 residues. In germline, CDR1 is SEHNR, CDR2 FQNEAQ (reference sequence). The CDR3 sequence: CASSYSSGDPYEQYF. The DNA of the CDR3 is TGTGCCAGCAGTTACTCCTCCGGGGACCCCTACGAGCAGTACTTC.

The V gene is TRBV5-1, the J gene TRBJ2-1; D is unresolved. The CDR3 is 17 residues long. The V gene's germline CDR1 is SGHRS and CDR2 YFSETQ. Trimming took off 1 base at V and 7 bases at J, with 21 bases between the two ends. As DNA, the CDR3 is TGCGCCAGCAGCTTGAGGGCCGCGGCTAGGCGTGGGAATGAGCAGTTCTTC. This gives the protein CASSLRAAARRGNEQFF. Complete variable domain (other parts from reference TRBV5-1 and TRBJ2-1): KAGVTQTPRYLIKTRGQQVTLSCSPISGHRSVSWYQQTPGQGLQFLFEYFSETQRNKGNFPGRFSGRQFSNSRSEMNVSTLELGDSALYLCASSLRAAARRGNEQFFGPGTRLTVL.

The chain couples TRBV9 to TRBJ1-1, with D tentatively TRBD1 (5 bases). The CDR3 spans 14 residues. Germline V gene sequence: CDR1 SGDLS, CDR2 YYNGEE. The V end was cut by 0 bases, the J end by 5 bases, with 11 bases between. CDR3 nucleotide sequence: TGTGCCAGCAGCGTAGGGTCAGGGACGACTGAAGCTTTCTTT. This encodes CASSVGSGTTEAFF.

This clone came up a few times. The genes are TRBV29-1 and TRBJ2-7; D is uncertain. Germline CDR1 and CDR2: SQVTM and ANQGSEA. V dropped 2 bases and J dropped 4 bases, with 6 bases sitting between them. The CDR3 spans 11 residues. Written as DNA, the CDR3 is TGCAGCGTTGAAAGGGATTACGAGCAGTACTTC. It codes for CSVERDYEQYF.

The chain recombines TRBV27 with TRBJ2-2; D possibly matches TRBD1 or TRBD2 (6 bases each). Germline values: CDR1 MNHEY, CDR2 SMNVEV (reference sequence). The CDR3 runs to 17 residues. V was pared by 3 bases and J by 3 bases, with 17 bases between. The CDR3 sequence is CASSLVGGLEYTGELFF. The DNA for the CDR3 is TGTGCCAGCAGTTTGGTGGGGGGCCTCGAGTACACCGGGGAGCTGTTTTTT.